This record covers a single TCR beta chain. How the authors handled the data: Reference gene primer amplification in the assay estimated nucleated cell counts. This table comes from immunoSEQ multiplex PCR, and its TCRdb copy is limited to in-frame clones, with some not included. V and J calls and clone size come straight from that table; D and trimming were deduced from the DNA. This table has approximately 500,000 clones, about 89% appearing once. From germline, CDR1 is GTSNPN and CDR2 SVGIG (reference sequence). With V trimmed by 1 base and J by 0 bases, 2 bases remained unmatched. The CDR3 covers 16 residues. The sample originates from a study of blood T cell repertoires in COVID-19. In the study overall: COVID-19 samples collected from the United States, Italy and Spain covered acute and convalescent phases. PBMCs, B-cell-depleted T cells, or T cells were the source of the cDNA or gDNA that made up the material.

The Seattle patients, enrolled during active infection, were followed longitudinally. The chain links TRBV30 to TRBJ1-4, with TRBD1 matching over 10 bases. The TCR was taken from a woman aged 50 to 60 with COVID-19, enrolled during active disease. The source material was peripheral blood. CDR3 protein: CAWSGQGASTNEKLFF. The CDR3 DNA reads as TGTGCCTGGAGTGGACAGGGGGCATCAACTAATGAAAAACTGTTTTTT.